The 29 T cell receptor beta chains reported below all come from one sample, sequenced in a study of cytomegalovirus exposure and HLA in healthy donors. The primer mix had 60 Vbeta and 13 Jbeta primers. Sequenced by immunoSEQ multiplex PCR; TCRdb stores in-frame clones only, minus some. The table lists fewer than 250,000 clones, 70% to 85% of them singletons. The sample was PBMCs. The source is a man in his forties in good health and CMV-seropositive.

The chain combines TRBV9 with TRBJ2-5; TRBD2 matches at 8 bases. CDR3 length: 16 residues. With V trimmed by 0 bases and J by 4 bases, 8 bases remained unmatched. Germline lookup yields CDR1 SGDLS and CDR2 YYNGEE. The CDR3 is CASSVAPGGAGETQYF. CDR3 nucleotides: TGTGCCAGCAGCGTAGCGCCGGGGGGGGCAGGAGAGACCCAGTACTTC.

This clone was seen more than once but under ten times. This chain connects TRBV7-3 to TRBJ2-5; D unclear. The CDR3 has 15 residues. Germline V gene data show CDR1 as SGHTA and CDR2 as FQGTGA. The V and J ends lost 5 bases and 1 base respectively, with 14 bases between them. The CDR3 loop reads CASSPGFESQETQYF. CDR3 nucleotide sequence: TGTGCCAGCAGCCCCGGGTTTGAGAGCCAAGAGACCCAGTACTTC.

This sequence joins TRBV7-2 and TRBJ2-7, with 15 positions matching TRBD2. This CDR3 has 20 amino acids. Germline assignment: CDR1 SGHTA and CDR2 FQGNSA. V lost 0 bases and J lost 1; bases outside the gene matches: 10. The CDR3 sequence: CASSLALGTSGRPPSYEQYF. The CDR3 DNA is TGTGCCAGCAGCTTAGCGCTCGGGACTAGCGGGAGGCCACCGTCCTACGAGCAGTACTTC.

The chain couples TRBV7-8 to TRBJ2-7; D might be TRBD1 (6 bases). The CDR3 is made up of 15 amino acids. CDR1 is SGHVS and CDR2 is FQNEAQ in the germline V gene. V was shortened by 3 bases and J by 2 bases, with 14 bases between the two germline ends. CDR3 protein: CASSFKPTGPYEQYF. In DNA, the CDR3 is TGTGCCAGCAGCTTCAAGCCGACAGGCCCCTACGAGCAGTACTTC.

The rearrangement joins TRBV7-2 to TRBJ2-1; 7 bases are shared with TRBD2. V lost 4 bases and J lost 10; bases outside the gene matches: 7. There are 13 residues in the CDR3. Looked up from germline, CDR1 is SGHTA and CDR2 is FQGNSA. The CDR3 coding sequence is TGTGCCAGCAGCTACCGACTAGCTGGCGAGCAGTTCTTC. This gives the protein CASSYRLAGEQFF.

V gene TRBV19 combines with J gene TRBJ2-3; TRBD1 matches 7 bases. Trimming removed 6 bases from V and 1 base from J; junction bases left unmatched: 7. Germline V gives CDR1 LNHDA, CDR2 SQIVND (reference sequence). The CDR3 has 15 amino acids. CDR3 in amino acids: CASRRQGWGTDTQYF. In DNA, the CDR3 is TGTGCCAGTAGAAGACAGGGTTGGGGCACAGATACGCAGTATTTT.

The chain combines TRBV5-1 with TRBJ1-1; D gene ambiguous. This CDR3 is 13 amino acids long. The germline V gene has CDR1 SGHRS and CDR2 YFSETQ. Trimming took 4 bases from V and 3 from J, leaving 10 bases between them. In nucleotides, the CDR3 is TGCGCCAGCAGCCCCGGAGTGGACACTGAAGCTTTCTTT. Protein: CASSPGVDTEAFF.

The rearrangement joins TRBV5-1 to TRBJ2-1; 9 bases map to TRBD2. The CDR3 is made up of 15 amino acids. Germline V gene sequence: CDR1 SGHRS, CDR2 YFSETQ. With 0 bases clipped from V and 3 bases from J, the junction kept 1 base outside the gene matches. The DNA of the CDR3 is TGCGCCAGCAGCTTGGGACTAGCGGACTACAATGAGCAGTTCTTC. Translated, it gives CASSLGLADYNEQFF. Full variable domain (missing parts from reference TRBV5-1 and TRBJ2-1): KAGVTQTPRYLIKTRGQQVTLSCSPISGHRSVSWYQQTPGQGLQFLFEYFSETQRNKGNFPGRFSGRQFSNSRSEMNVSTLELGDSALYLCASSLGLADYNEQFFGPGTRLTVL.

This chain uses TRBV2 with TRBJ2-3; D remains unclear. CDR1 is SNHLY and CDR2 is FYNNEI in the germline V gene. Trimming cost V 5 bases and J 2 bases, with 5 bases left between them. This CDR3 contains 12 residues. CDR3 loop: CASSSDTDTQYF. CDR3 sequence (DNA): TGTGCCAGCAGTTCAGACACAGATACGCAGTATTTT.

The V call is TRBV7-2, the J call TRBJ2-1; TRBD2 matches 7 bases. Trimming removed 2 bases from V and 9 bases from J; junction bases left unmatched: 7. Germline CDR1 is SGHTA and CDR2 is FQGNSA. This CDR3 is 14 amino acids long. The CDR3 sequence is CASSLTAGEFEQFF. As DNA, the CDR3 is TGTGCCAGCAGCTTAACGGCGGGAGAGTTTGAGCAGTTCTTC.

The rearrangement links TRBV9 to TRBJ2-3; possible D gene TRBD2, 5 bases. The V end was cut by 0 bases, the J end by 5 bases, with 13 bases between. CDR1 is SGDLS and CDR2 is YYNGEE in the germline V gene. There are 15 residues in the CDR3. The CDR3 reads CASSVAPETKDTQYF. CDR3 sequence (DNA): TGTGCCAGCAGCGTAGCCCCCGAGACTAAAGATACGCAGTATTTT.

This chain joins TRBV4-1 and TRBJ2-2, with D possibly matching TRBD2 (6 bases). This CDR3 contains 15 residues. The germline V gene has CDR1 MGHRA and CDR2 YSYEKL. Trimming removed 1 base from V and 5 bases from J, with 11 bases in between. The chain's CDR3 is CASSQGYGGTGELFF. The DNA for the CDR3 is TGCGCCAGCAGCCAAGGGTATGGGGGGACCGGGGAGCTGTTTTTT.

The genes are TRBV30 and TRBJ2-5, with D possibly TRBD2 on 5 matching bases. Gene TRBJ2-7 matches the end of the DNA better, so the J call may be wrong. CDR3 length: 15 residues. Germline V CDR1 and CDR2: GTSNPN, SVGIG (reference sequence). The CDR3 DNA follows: TGTGCCTGGAGTGTAGGAAAATTGGAGGACGACGAGCAGTACTTC. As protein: CAWSVGKLEDDEQYF.

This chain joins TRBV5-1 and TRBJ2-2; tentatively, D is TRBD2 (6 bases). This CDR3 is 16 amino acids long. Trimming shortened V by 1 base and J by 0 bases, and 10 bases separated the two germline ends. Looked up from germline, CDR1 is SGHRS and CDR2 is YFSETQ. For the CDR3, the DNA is TGCGCCAGCAGCTTGCGGAGGGGTGCGAACACCGGGGAGCTGTTTTTT. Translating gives CASSLRRGANTGELFF. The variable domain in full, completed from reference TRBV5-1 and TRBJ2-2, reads KAGVTQTPRYLIKTRGQQVTLSCSPISGHRSVSWYQQTPGQGLQFLFEYFSETQRNKGNFPGRFSGRQFSNSRSEMNVSTLELGDSALYLCASSLRRGANTGELFFGEGSRLTVL.

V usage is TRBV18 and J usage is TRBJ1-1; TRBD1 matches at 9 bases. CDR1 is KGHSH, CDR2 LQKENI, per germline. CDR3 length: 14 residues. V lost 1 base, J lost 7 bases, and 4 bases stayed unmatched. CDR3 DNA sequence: TGTGCCAGCTCACCACAACCGACAGGGGGTGAAGCTTTCTTT. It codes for CASSPQPTGGEAFF.

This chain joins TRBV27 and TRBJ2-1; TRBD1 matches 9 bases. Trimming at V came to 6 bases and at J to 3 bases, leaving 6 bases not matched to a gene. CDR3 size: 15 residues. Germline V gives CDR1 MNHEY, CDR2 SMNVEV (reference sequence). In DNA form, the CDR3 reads TGTGCCAGCAGCCCCCGGGACAGGGTCTACAATGAGCAGTTCTTC. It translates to CASSPRDRVYNEQFF.

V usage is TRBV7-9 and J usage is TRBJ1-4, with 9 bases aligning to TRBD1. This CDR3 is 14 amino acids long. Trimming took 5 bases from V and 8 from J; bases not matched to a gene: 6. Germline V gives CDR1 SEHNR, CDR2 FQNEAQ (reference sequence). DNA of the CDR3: TGTGCCAGCAGCGGGACAGGGCGTTGGGAAAAACTGTTTTTT. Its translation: CASSGTGRWEKLFF.

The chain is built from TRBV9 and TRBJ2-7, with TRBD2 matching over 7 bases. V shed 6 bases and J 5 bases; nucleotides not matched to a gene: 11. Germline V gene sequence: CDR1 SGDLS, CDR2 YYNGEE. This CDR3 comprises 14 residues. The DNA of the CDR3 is TGTGCCAGCACACTGGGGGGGAGTAGCGACGAGCAGTACTTC. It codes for CASTLGGSSDEQYF. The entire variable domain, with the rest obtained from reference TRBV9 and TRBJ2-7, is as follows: DSGVTQTPKHLITATGQRVTLRCSPRSGDLSVYWYQQSLDQGLQFLIQYYNGEERAKGNILERFSAQQFPDLHSELNLSSLELGDSALYFCASTLGGSSDEQYFGPGTRLTVT.

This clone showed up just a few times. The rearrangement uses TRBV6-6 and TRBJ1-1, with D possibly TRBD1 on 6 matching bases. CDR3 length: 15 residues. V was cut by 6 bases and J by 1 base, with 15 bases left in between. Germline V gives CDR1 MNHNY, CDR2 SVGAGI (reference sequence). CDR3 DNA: TGTGCCAGCAGGTTACCCTTACAGGGGAACACTGAAGCTTTCTTT. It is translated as CASRLPLQGNTEAFF.

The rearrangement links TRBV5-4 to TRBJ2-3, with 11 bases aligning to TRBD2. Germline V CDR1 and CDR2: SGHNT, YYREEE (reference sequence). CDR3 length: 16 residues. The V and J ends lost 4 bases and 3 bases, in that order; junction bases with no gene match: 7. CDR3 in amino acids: CASSGPASGGTDTQYF. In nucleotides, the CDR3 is TGTGCCAGCAGCGGCCCGGCTAGCGGGGGGACAGATACGCAGTATTTT. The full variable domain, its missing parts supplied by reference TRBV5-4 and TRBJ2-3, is ETGVTQSPTHLIKTRGQQVTLRCSSQSGHNTVSWYQQALGQGPQFIFQYYREEENGRGNFPPRFSGLQFPNYSSELNVNALELDDSALYLCASSGPASGGTDTQYFGPGTRLTVL.

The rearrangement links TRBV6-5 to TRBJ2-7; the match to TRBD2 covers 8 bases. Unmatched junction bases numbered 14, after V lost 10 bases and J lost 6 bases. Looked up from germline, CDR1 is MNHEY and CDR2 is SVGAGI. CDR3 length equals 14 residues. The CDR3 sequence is CATLPGGGVSEQYF. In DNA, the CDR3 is TGTGCCACCCTACCGGGGGGGGGAGTTTCCGAGCAGTACTTC.

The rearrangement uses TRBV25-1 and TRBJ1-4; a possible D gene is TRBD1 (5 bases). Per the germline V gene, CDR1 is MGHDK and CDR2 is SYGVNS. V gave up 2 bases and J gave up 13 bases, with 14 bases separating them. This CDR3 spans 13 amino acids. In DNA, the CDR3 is TGTGCCAGCAGTGAAGTTGGGGGGGATAGACTGTTTTTT. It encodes CASSEVGGDRLFF.

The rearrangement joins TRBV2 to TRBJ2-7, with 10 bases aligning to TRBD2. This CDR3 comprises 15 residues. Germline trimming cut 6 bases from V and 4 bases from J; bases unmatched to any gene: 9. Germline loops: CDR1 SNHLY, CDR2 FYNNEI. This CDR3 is CASSPGGSGRYEQYF. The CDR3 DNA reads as TGTGCCAGCAGCCCCGGGGGTAGCGGGAGGTACGAGCAGTACTTC.

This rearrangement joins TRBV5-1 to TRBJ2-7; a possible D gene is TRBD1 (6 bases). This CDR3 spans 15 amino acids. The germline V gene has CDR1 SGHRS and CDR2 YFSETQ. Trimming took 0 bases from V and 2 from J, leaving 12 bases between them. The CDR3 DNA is TGCGCCAGCAGCTTGGTTCCAGGGGCGGCCTACGAGCAGTACTTC. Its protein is CASSLVPGAAYEQYF.

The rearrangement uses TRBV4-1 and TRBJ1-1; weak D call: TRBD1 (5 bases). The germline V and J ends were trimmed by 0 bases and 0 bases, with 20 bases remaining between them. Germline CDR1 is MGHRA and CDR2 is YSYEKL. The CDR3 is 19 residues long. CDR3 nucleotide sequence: TGCGCCAGCAGCCAAGAAATCCCCGTGGGCTACAGGCTGAACACTGAAGCTTTCTTT. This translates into CASSQEIPVGYRLNTEAFF.

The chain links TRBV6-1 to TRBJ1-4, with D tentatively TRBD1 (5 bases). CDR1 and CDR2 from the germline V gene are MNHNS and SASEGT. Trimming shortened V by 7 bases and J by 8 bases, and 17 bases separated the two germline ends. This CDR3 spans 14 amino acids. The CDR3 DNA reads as TGTGCCAGCAATACGGGGGTTGTTGGGGAAAAACTGTTTTTT. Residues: CASNTGVVGEKLFF.

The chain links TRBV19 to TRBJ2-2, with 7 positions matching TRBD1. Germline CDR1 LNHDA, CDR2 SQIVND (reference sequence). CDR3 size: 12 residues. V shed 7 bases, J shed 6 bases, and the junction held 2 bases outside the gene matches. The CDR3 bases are TGTGCCAGTATGCAGGGGGCCGGGGAGCTGTTTTTT. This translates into CASMQGAGELFF.

This CDR3 is CASSETGGWDEQYF. CDR3 sequence (DNA): TGTGCCAGCAGTGAAACAGGGGGCTGGGACGAGCAGTACTTC. The rearrangement joins TRBV6-1 to TRBJ2-7; TRBD1 aligns across 9 bases. Germline loops: CDR1 MNHNS, CDR2 SASEGT. The CDR3 has 14 residues. J was trimmed by 5 bases and V by 2 bases; bases with no gene match: 4.

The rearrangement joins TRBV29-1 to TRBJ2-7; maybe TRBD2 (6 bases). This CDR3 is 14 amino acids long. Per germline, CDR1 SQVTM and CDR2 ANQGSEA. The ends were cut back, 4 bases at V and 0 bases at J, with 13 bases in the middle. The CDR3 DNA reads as TGCAGCGTTGCGGGGGAAGATTTCTCCTACGAGCAGTACTTC. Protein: CSVAGEDFSYEQYF.